The clone carrying this T cell receptor (beta chain) showed up just a few times. Its cognate antigen is unknown. One entry per CDR3 protein, called by TCRdb with MiXCR from the RT-PCR reads. The table lists more than 30,000 distinct CDR3 sequences, roughly three fifths of them singletons. The data were taken from a study of yellow fever vaccine responses in identical twins. Findings and limits, study-wide: Twins' vaccine T cell response reportedly seemed partly convergent, partly personalized.

This sample comprised T cells from blood (PBMCs), unsorted or a sorted subset (not recorded which), obtained before or after yellow fever vaccination (not recorded which). The TCR sequence derives from a woman in her late teens or twenties who received the yellow fever vaccine.

CDR3 sequence reads: CASSVGAGGSPNYGYTF. The CDR3, as DNA: TGTGCCAGCAGCGTTGGGGCAGGGGGTTCTCCTAACTATGGCTACACCTTC. J is TRBJ1-2 and V is TRBV9; 7 nucleotides line up with TRBD1. The CDR3 is made up of 17 amino acids. Looked up from germline, CDR1 is SGDLS and CDR2 is YYNGEE. The J segment lost 0 bases and the V segment lost 2 bases, leaving 10 bases of the junction unmatched.